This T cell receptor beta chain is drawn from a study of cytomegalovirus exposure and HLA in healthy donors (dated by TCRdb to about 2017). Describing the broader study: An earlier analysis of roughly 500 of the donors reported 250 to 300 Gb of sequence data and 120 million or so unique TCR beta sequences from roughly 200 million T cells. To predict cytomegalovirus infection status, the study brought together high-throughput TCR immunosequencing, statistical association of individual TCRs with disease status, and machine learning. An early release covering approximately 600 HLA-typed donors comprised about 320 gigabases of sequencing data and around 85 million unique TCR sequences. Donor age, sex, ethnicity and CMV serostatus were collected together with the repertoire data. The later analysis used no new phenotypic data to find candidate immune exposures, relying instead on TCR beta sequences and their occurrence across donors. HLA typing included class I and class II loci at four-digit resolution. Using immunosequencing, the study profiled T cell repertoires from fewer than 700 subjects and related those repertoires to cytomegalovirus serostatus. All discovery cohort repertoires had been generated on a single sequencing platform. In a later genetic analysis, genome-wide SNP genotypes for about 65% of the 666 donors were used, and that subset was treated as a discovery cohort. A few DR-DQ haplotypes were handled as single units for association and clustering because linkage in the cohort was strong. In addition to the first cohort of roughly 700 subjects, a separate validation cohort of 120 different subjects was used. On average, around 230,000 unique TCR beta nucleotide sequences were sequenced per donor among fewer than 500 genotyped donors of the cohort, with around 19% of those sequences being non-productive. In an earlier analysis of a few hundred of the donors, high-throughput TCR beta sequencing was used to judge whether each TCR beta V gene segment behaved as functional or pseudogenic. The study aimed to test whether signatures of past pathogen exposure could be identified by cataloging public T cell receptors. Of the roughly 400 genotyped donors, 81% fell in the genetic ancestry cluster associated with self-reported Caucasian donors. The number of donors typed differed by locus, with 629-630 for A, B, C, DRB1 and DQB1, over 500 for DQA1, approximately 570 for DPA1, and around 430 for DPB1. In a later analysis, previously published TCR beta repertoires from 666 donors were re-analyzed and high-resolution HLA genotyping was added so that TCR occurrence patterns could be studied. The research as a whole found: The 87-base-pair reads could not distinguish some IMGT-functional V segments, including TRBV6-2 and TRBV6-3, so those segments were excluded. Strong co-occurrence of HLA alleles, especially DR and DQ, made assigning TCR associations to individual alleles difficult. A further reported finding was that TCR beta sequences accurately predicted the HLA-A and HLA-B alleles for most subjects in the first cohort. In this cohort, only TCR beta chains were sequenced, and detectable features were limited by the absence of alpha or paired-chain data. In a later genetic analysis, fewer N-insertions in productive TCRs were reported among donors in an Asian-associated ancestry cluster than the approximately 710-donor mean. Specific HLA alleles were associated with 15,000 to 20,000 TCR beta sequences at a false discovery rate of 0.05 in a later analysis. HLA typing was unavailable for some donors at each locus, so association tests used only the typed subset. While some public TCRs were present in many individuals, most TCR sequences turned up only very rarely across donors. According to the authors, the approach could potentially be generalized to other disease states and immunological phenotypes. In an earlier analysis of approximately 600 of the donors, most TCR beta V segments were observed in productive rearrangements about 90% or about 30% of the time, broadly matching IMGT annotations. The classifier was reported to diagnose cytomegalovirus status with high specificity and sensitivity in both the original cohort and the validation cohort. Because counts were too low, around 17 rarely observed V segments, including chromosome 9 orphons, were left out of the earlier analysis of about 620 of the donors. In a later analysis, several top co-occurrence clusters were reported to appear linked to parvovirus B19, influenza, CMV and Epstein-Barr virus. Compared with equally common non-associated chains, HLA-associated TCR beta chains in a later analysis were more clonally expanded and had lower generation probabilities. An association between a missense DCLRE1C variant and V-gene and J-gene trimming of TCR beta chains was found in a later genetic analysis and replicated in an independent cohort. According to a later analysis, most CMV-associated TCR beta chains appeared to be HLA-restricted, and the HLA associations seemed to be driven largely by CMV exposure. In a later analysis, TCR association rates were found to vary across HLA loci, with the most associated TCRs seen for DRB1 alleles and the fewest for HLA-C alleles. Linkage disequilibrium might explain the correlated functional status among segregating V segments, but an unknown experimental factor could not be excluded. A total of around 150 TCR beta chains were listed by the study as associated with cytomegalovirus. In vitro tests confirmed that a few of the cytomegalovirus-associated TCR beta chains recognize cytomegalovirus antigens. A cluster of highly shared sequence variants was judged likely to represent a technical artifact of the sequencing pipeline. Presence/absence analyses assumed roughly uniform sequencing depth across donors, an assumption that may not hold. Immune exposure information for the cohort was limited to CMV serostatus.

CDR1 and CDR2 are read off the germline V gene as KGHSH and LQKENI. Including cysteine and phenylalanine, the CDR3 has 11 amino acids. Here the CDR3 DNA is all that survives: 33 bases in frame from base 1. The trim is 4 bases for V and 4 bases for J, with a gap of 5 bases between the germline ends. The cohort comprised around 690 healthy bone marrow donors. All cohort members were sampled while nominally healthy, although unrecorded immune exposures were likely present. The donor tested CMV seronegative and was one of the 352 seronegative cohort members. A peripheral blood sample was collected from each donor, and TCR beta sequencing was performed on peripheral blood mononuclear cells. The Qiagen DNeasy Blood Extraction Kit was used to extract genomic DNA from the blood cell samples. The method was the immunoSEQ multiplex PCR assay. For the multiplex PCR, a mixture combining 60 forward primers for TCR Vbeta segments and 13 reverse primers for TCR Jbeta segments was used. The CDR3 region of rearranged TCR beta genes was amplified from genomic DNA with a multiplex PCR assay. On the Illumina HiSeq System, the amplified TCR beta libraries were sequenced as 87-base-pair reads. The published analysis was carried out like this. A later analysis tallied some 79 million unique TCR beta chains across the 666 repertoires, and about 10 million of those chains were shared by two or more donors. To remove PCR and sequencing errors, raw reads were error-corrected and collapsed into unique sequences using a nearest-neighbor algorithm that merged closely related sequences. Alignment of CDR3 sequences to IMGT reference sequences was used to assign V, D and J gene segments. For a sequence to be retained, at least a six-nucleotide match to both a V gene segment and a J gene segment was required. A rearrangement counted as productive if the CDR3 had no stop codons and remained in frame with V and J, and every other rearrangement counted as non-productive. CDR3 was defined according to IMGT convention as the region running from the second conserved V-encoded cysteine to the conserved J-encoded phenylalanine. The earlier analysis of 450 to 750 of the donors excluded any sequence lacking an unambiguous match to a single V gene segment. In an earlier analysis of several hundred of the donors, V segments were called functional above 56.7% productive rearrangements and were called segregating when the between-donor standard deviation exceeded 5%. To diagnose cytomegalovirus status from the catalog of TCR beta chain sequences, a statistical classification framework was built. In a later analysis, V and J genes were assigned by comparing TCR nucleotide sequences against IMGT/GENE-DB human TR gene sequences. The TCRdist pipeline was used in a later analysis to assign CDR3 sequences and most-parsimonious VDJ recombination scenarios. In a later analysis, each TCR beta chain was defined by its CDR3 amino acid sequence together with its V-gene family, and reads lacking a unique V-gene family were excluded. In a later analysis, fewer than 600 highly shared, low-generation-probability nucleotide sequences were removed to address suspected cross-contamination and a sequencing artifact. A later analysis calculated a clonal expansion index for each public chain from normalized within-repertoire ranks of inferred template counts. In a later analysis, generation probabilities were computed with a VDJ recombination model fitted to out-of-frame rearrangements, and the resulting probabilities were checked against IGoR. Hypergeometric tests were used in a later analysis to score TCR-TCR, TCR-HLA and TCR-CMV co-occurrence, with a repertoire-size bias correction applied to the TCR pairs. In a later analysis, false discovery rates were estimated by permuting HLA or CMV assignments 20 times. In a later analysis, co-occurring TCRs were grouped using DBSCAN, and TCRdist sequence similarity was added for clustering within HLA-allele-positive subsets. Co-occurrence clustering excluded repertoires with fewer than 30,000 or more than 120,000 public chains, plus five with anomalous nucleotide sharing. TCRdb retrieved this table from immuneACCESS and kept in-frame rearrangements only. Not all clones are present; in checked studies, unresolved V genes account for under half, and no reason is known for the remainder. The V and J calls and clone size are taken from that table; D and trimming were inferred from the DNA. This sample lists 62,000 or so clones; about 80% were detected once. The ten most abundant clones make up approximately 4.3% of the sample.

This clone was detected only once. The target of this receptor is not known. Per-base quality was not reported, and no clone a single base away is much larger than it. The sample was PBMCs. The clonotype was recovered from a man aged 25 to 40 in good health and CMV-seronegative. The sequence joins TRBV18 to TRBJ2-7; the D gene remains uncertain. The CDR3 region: CASSREYEQYF. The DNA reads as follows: TGTGCCAGCTCACGCGAGTACGAGCAGTACTTC.